Listed below are T cell receptor beta chains from one sample, sequenced in a study of regulatory T cells in long-lasting Graves disease. TCRdb itself ran the multiplex PCR reads through MiXCR, one entry per CDR3 protein. This repertoire shows about half a million distinct CDR3 sequences, 22% found once; its top ten account for less than 15%. The source material was peripheral blood mononuclear cells (PBMCs), sampled when the disease was refractory, from a patient treated with antithyroid drugs. Receptors originate from a female donor with Graves disease. CDR3s include the opening cysteine and the closing phenylalanine or tryptophan. Fields, in order: V gene, D gene, clone size, J gene, CDR3 DNA, CDR3 protein. D genes are given only for firm matches. The listing skips clone size in some rows; elsewhere it reads once, few, many or a size class.

>TRBV28|TRBD2|few|TRBJ2-3
TGTGCCAGCAGTTTTCTAGCGGGACTAGTCACAGATACGCAGTATTTT
CASSFLAGLVTDTQYF
>TRBV7-8|NA|NA|TRBJ2-7
TGTGCCAGCAGCTTAGGATTGTTGGGGCAGGGGAACTCCTACGAGCAGTACTTC
CASSLGLLGQGNSYEQYF
>TRBV11-2|TRBD2|NA|TRBJ2-7
TGTGCCAGCAGCAAACAAACTAGCGGGGGGACCGTCTCCTACGAGCAGTACTTC
CASSKQTSGGTVSYEQYF
>TRBV28|NA|many|TRBJ2-4
TGTGCCAGCAGTTTCCCAGGACAAGCGGACATTCAGTACTTC
CASSFPGQADIQYF
>TRBV10-3|NA|few|TRBJ2-1
TGTGCCATCAGTTCACTCGAGAGTGAGCAGTTCTTC
CAISSLESEQFF
>TRBV6-2/TRBV6-3|TRBD1|many|TRBJ2-2
TGTGCCAGCAGCCGAAACACAGGGGGCCGAGGCGGGGAGCTGTTTTTT
CASSRNTGGRGGELFF
>TRBV7-2|NA|many|TRBJ2-7
TGTGCCAGCAGCTTAATCGGACGTTTTTACGAGCAGTACTTC
CASSLIGRFYEQYF
>TRBV29-1|NA|many|TRBJ1-1
TGCAGCGTTGAAATTTGGGCCCGGGACGATGAAGCTTTCTTT
CSVEIWARDDEAFF
>TRBV7-9|TRBD2|NA|TRBJ2-7
TGTGCCAGCAGCCCACTACTAGCGGGGGTTACCTACGAGCAGTACTTC
CASSPLLAGVTYEQYF
>TRBV29-1|NA|many|TRBJ1-1
TGCACCGCACTCGGTGGGTCGGCCACTGAAGCTTTCTTT
CTALGGSATEAFF
>TRBV20-1|NA|once|TRBJ1-6
TGCAGTGCTGAACCCGCGCGGGGGAGAAGTTCACCCCTCCACTTT
CSAEPARGRSSPLHF
>TRBV6-1|TRBD1|many|TRBJ2-7
TGTGCCAGCGCGAGGACAGGGTCCTACGAGCAGTACTTC
CASARTGSYEQYF
>TRBV20-1|NA|many|TRBJ1-1
TGCAGTGCTTACATGAACACTGAAGCTTTCTTT
CSAYMNTEAFF
>TRBV6-1|NA|few|TRBJ1-3
TGTGCCAGCAGGCGGACGGCTGACTCTGGAAACACCATATATTTT
CASRRTADSGNTIYF
>TRBV2|NA|NA|TRBJ1-4
TGTGCCAGCGGCAGATCTAATGAAAAACTGTTTTTT
CASGRSNEKLFF